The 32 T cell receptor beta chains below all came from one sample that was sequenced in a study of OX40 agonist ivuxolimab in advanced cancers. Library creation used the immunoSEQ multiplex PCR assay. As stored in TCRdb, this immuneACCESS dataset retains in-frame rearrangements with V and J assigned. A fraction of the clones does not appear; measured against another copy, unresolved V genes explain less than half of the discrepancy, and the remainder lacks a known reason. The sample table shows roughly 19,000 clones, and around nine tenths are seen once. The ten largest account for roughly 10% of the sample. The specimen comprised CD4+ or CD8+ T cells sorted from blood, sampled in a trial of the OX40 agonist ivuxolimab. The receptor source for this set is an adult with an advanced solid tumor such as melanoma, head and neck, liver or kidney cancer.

The DNA for the CDR3 is TGTGCCAGCTCACCTACCGGGCAGCCCCAGCATTTT. Amino acids: CASSPTGQPQHF. The chain combines TRBV18 with TRBJ1-5; D not certain. The CDR3 runs to 12 residues. CDR1 KGHSH and CDR2 LQKENI come from the germline V gene. V lost 3 bases, J lost 7 bases, and 7 bases lay in between.

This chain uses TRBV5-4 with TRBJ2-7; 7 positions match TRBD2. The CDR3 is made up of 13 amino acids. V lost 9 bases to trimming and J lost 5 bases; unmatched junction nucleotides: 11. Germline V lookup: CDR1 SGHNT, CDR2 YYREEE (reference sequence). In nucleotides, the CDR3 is TGTGCCACTCTGATTCCGGCGGGGGACGAGCAGTACTTC. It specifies CATLIPAGDEQYF.

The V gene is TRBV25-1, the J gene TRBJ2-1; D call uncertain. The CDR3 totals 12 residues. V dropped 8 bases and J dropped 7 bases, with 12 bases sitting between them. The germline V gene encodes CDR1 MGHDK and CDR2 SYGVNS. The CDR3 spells CASYDGNNEQFF. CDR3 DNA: TGTGCCAGCTACGACGGCAATAATGAGCAGTTCTTC.

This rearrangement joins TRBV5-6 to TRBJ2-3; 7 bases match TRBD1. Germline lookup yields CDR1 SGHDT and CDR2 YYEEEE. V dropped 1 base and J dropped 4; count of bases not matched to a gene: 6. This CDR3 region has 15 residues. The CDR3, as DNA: TGTGCCAGCAGCTTGTGGCAGGGGGTTGCAGATACGCAGTATTTT. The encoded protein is CASSLWQGVADTQYF.

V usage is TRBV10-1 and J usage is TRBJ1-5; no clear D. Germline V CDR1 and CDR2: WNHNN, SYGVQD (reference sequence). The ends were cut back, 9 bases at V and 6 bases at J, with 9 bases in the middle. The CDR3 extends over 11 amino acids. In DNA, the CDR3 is TGCGCCAGAAATTTAGGTCAGCCCCAGCATTTT. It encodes CARNLGQPQHF.

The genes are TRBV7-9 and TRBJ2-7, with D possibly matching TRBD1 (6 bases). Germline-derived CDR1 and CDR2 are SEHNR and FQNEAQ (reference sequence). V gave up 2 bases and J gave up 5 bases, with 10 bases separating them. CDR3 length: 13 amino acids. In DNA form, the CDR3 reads TGTGCCAGCAGCTTATTCAGGGACAACGAGCAGTACTTC. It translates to CASSLFRDNEQYF.

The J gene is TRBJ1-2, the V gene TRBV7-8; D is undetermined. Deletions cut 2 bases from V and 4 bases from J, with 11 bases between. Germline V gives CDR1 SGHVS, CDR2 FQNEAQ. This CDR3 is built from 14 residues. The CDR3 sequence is CASSLSSSPYGYTF. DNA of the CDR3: TGTGCCAGCAGCTTAAGTAGTTCCCCCTATGGCTACACCTTC.

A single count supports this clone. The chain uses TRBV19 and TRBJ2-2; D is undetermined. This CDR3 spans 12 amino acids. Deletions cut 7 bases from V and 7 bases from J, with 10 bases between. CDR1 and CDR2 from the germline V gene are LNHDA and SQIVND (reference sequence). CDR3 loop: CASISAGGELFF. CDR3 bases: TGTGCCAGTATCAGCGCTGGCGGGGAGCTGTTTTTT.

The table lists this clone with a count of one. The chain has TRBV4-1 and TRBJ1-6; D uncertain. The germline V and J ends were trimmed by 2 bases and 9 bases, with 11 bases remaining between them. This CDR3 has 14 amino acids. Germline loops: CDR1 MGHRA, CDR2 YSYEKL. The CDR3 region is CASSQSRSSSPLHF. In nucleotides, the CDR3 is TGCGCCAGCAGCCAAAGCCGGAGCAGTTCACCCCTCCACTTT.

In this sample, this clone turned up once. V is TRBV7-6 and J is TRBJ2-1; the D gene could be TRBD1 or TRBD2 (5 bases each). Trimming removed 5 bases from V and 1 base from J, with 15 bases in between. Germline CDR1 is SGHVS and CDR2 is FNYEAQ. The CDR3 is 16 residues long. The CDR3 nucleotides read TGTGCCAGCAGCCCCGGGACCGCCAGGTCCTACAATGAGCAGTTCTTC. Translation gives CASSPGTARSYNEQFF.

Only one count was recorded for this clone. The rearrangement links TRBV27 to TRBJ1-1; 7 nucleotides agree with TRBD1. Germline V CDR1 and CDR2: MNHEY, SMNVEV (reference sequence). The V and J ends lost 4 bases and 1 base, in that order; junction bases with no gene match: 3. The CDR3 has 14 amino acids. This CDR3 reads CASSSRQGNTEAFF. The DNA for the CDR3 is TGTGCCAGCAGTTCACGACAGGGGAACACTGAAGCTTTCTTT.

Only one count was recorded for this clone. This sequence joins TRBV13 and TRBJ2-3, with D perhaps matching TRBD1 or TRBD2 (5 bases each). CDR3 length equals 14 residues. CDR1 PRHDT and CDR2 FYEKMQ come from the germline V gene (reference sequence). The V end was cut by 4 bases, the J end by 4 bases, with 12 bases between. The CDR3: CASSSGPRPDTQYF. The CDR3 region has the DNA TGTGCCAGCAGCTCGGGACCCCGGCCAGATACGCAGTATTTT.

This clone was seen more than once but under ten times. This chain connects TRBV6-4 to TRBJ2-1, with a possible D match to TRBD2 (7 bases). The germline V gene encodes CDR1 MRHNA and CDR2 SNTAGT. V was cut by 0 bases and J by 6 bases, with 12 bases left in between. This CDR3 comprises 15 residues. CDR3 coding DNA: TGTGCCAGCAGTGACTCCGGGGGGACAAGCAATGAGCAGTTCTTC. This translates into CASSDSGGTSNEQFF.

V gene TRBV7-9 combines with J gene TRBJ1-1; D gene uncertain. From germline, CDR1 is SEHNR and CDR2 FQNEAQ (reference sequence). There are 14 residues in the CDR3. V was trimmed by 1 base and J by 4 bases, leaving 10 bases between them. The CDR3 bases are TGTGCCAGCAGCTTAGGCCGGGCTATCACTGAAGCTTTCTTT. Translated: CASSLGRAITEAFF.

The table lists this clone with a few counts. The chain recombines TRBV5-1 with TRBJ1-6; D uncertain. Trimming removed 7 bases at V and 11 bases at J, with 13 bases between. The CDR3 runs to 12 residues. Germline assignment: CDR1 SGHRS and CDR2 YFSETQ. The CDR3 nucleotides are TGCGCCAGCCGCATGCTGCGGACACCCCTCCACTTT. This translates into CASRMLRTPLHF.

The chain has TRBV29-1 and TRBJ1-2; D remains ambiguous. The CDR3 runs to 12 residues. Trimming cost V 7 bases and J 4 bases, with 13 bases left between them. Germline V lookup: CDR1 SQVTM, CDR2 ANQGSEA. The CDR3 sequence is CSAPSASYGYTF. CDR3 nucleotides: TGCAGCGCCCCAAGCGCGAGCTATGGCTACACCTTC.

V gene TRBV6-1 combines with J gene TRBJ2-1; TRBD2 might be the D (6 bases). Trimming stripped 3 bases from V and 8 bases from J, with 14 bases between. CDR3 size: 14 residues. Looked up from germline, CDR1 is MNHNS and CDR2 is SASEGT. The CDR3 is CASSDQEGYYEQFF. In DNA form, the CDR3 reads TGTGCCAGCAGTGATCAGGAGGGCTATTATGAGCAGTTCTTC.

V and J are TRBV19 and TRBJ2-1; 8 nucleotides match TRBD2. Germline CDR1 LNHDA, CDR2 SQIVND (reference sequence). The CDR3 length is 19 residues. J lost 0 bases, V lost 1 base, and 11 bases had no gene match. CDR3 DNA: TGTGCCAGTAGTATAGGGGGAGCGGGAGAGCATTTCTCCTACAATGAGCAGTTCTTC. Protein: CASSIGGAGEHFSYNEQFF.

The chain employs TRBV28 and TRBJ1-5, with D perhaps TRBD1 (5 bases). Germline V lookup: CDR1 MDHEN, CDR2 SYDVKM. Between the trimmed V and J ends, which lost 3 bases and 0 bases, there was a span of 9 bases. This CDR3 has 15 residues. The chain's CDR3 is CASSLTDYSNQPQHF. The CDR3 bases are TGTGCCAGCAGTTTGACAGACTATAGCAATCAGCCCCAGCATTTT.

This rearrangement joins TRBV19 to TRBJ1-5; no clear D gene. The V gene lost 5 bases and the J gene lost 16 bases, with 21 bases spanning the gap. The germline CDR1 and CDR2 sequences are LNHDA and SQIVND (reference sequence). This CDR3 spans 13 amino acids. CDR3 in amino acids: CASSQTPWETDHF. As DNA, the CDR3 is TGTGCCAGTAGTCAAACCCCCTGGGAAACCGATCATTTT. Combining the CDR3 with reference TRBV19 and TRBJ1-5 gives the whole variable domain DGGITQSPKYLFRKEGQNVTLSCEQNLNHDAMYWYRQDPGQGLRLIYYSQIVNDFQKGDIAEGYSVSREKKESFPLTVTSAQKNPTAFYLCASSQTPWETDHFGDGTRLSIL.

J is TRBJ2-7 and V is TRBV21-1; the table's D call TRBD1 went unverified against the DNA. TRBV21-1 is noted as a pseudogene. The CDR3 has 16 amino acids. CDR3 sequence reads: CASSNLGQGGSYEQYF. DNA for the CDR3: TGTGCCAGCAGCAACCTGGGACAGGGGGGGAGCTACGAGCAGTACTTC.

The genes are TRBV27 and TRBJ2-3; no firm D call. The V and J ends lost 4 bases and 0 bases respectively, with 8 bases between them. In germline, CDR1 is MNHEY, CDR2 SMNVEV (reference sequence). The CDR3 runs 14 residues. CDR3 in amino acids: CASSSSDSTDTQYF. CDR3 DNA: TGTGCCAGCAGTTCCTCAGACAGCACAGATACGCAGTATTTT.

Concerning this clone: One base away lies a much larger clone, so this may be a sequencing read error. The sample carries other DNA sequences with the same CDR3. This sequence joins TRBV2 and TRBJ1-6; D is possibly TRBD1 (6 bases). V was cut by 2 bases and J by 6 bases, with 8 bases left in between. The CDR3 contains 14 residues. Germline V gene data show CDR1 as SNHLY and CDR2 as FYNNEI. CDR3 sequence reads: CASSETGPNSPLHF. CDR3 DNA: TGTGCCAGCAGTGAAACAGGGCCTAATTCACCCCTCCACTTT.

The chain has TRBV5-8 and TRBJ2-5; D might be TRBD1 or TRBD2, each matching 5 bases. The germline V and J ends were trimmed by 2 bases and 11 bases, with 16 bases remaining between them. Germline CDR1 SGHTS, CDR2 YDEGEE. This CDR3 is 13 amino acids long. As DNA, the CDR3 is TGTGCCAGCAGCTTAACAGGTCTGGGAGAGCAGTACTTC. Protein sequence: CASSLTGLGEQYF.

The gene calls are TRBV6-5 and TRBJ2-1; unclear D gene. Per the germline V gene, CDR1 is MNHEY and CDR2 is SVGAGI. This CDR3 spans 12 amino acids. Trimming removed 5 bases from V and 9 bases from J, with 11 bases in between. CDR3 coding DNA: TGTGCCAGCAGTGCCTCTCCGGGTGAGCAGTTCTTC. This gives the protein CASSASPGEQFF.

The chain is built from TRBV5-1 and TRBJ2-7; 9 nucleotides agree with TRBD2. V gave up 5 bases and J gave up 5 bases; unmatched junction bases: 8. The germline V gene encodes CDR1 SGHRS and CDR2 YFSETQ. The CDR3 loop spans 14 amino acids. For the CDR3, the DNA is TGCGCCAGCAGAGTTAGCGGGAGCTTAAACGAGCAGTACTTC. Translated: CASRVSGSLNEQYF. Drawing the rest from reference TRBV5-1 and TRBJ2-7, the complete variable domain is KAGVTQTPRYLIKTRGQQVTLSCSPISGHRSVSWYQQTPGQGLQFLFEYFSETQRNKGNFPGRFSGRQFSNSRSEMNVSTLELGDSALYLCASRVSGSLNEQYFGPGTRLTVT.

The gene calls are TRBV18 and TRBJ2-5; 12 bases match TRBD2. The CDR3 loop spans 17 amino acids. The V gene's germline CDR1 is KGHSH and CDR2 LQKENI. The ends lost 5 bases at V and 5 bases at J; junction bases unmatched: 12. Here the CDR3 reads CASSDTAGLAGFETQYF. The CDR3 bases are TGTGCCAGCTCAGACACCGCAGGACTAGCGGGATTTGAGACCCAGTACTTC.

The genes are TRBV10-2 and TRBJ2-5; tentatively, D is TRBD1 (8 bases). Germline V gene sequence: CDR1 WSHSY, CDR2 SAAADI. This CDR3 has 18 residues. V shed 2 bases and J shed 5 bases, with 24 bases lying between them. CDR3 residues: CASSEGGRGREFRETQYF. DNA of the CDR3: TGCGCCAGCAGTGAGGGGGGCAGGGGGCGGGAGTTTCGGGAGACCCAGTACTTC.

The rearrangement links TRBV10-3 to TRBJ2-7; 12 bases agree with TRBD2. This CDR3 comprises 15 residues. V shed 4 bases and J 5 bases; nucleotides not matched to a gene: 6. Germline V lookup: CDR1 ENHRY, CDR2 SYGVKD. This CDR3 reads CAISGLAGDRHEQYF. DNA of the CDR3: TGTGCCATCAGTGGACTAGCGGGAGACCGTCACGAGCAGTACTTC.

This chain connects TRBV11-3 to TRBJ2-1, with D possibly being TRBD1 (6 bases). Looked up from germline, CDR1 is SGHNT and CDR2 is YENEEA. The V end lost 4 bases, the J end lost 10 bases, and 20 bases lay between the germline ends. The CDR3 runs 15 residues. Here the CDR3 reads CASSSRQVGGREQFF. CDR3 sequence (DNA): TGTGCCAGCAGCTCCCGACAGGTTGGGGGTCGGGAGCAGTTCTTC. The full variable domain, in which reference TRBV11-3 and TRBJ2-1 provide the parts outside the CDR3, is EAGVVQSPRYKIIEKKQPVAFWCNPISGHNTLYWYLQNLGQGPELLIRYENEEAVDDSQLPKDRFSAERLKGVDSTLKIQPAELGDSAVYLCASSSRQVGGREQFFGPGTRLTVL.

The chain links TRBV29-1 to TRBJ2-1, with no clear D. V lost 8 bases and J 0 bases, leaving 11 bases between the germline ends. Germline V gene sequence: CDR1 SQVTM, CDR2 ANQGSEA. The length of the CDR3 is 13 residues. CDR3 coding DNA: TGCAGCACTGACTGGAGCTCCTACAATGAGCAGTTCTTC. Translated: CSTDWSSYNEQFF.

The CDR3 sequence: CASSSDGDQNNEQFF. CDR3 coding DNA: TGTGCCAGCAGTTCCGACGGGGACCAAAACAATGAGCAGTTCTTC. The gene calls are TRBV6-6 and TRBJ2-1; D tentatively reads TRBD1 or TRBD2 (5 bases each). Germline CDR1 reads MNHNY; CDR2 reads SVGAGI (reference sequence). V lost 4 bases to trimming and J lost 5 bases, with 15 bases between them. The CDR3 consists of 15 residues.